This TCR beta chain was sequenced during a study of siplizumab effects on memory and regulatory T cells. Study-wide findings and caveats: Naive T cells, seemingly more diverse than memory cells, seemed major alloresponse contributors. With siplizumab, mappable alloreactive CD4+ clones averaged roughly 64% Treg-derived, versus 25% to 30% in controls. Unstimulated subsets captured only a minor fraction of alloreactive clones.

The repertoire was sequenced with immunoSEQ multiplex PCR; TCRdb's copy has only in-frame clones and lacks some. The sample contains 75,000 to 100,000 clones, roughly 94% of which appear only once. In the case of this clone: No antigen is known for it.

The clonotype was recovered from a human donor in good health. Sample: non-Treg CD4+ T cells sorted from blood.

The CDR3 coding sequence is TGCGCCAGCAGTGACCCCGGCCCGTCGGAGAACTATGGCTACACCTTC. Protein: CASSDPGPSENYGYTF. V is TRBV10-2 and J is TRBJ1-2; unclear D gene. Trimming took off 3 bases at V and 2 bases at J, with 16 bases between the two ends. The CDR3 is 16 residues long. From germline, CDR1 is WSHSY and CDR2 SAAADI.